One and the same sample provided the 8 T cell receptor beta chains below, sequenced in a study of technical replicates of blood from a handful of donors. Sequencing used immunoSEQ multiplex PCR; TCRdb keeps in-frame clones, though not all of them. The sample contains tens of thousands of clones, approximately 97% of which appear only once. The sequencing sample was made of T cells isolated from PBMCs. These receptors came from a human donor in good health.

The gene calls are TRBV19 and TRBJ1-1; D perhaps matches TRBD1 (5 bases). Trimming took off 5 bases at V and 1 base at J, with 11 bases between the two ends. CDR3 size: 14 residues. Germline-derived CDR1 and CDR2 are LNHDA and SQIVND (reference sequence). Here the CDR3 reads CASSPTGGNTEAFF. The CDR3 bases are TGTGCCAGTAGTCCCACGGGGGGGAACACTGAAGCTTTCTTT.

The V call is TRBV5-4, the J call TRBJ2-1; TRBD1 aligns across 8 bases. Germline V lookup: CDR1 SGHNT, CDR2 YYREEE (reference sequence). The V segment lost 3 bases and the J segment 7 bases; nucleotides outside the gene matches: 6. This CDR3 region has 14 residues. The CDR3 DNA reads as TGTGCCAGCAGCTCCAGGACAGGGAGTAATGAGCAGTTCTTC. Amino acid sequence: CASSSRTGSNEQFF.

V is TRBV6-5 and J is TRBJ1-1; D call uncertain. This CDR3 region has 13 residues. Germline CDR1 is MNHEY and CDR2 is SVGAGI. With 0 bases removed from V and 8 bases from J, the gap between germline ends came to 10 bases. The chain's CDR3 is CASSYSMAVEAFF. The CDR3 region has the DNA TGTGCCAGCAGTTACTCGATGGCAGTGGAAGCTTTCTTT.

The J gene is TRBJ2-3, the V gene TRBV19; 7 bases map to TRBD2. The CDR3 covers 17 residues. The germline V gene has CDR1 LNHDA and CDR2 SQIVND (reference sequence). V dropped 0 bases and J dropped 1; count of bases not matched to a gene: 7. As DNA, the CDR3 is TGTGCCAGTAGTATAGATTCGGCTAGCGGACGCACAGATACGCAGTATTTT. Its translation: CASSIDSASGRTDTQYF.

The chain joins TRBV28 to TRBJ2-4, with 10 bases aligning to TRBD1. Trimming at V came to 5 bases and at J to 6 bases, leaving 4 bases not matched to a gene. Germline assignment: CDR1 MDHEN and CDR2 SYDVKM. This CDR3 is built from 14 residues. The CDR3 nucleotides read TGTGCCAGCAGTCCGGGACAGGGGTTAAACATTCAGTACTTC. This encodes CASSPGQGLNIQYF.

The V gene is TRBV27, the J gene TRBJ2-2; the D gene is possibly TRBD1 (5 bases). Germline V gene data show CDR1 as MNHEY and CDR2 as SMNVEV (reference sequence). Trimming pared 0 bases from V and 6 bases from J, leaving 14 bases between. There are 16 residues in the CDR3. This CDR3 reads CASSLSGPGVAGELFF. CDR3 DNA sequence: TGTGCCAGCAGTTTATCGGGGCCTGGGGTAGCCGGGGAGCTGTTTTTT.

The CDR3 region is CASSFRETQYF. Written as DNA, the CDR3 is TGTGCCAGCAGCTTCCGGGAGACCCAGTACTTC. The chain links TRBV7-8 to TRBJ2-5, with D uncertain. This CDR3 is 11 amino acids long. Germline lookup yields CDR1 SGHVS and CDR2 FQNEAQ. V was trimmed by 3 bases and J by 5 bases, leaving 4 bases between them.

The genes are TRBV6-5 and TRBJ1-4; D gene ambiguous. Trimming took off 6 bases at V and 7 bases at J, with 18 bases between the two ends. The CDR3 covers 15 residues. Germline CDR1 and CDR2: MNHEY and SVGAGI. The CDR3 loop is CASSTGRGALEKLFF. The CDR3 nucleotides are TGTGCCAGCAGCACCGGGCGGGGTGCTCTTGAAAAACTGTTTTTT.